The 2 T cell receptor beta chains below were found in one sample sequenced in a study of radiotherapy plus CTLA-4 blockade in lung cancer. The table came from immunoSEQ multiplex PCR; TCRdb's copy has only in-frame clones and leaves some out. Of about 49,000 clones listed, 65% to 85% were seen once; the top ten hold 11%. Sequencing used peripheral blood, obtained from a patient treated with radiotherapy plus ipilimumab. The receptors here all came from a human donor with non-small cell lung cancer who had stable disease on radiotherapy plus ipilimumab.

In nucleotides, the CDR3 is TGTGCTAGTGGCCTTGGACGGGGACTTCTCAATGAGCAGTTCTTC. Encoded protein: CASGLGRGLLNEQFF. V usage is TRBV12-5 and J usage is TRBJ2-1; possibly TRBD2 for D (6 bases). Trimming took off 6 bases at V and 6 bases at J, with 18 bases between the two ends. The CDR3 sequence is 15 residues long. CDR1 is LGHNT, CDR2 FRNRAP, per germline.

J is TRBJ2-1 and V is TRBV7-3; D gene unclear. This CDR3 has 14 residues. The V and J ends lost 2 bases and 2 bases respectively, with 7 bases between them. Germline V CDR1 and CDR2: SGHTA, FQGTGA. CDR3 amino acids: CASSLGPPYNEQFF. For the CDR3, the DNA is TGTGCCAGCAGCTTAGGGCCCCCCTACAATGAGCAGTTCTTC.